This TCR beta chain originates from a study of human T cells and chemical hapten exposure. Comments on this clonotype: Its antigen is still unknown.

Sample time point: patch test 1, 2 weeks after DPC sensitization. Documented treatment: therapeutic diphenylcyclopropenone sensitization with weekly scalp DPC. Alopecia patients, 18 to 70 years old and DPC-suitable, served as donors. Study-level points and caveats: TCRs at high frequency, those above 1 in 1000, did not change with DPC sensitization.

Germline V gene data show CDR1 as DFQATT and CDR2 as SNEGSKA (reference sequence). The CDR3 contains 13 residues. The V and J ends lost 5 bases and 8 bases respectively, with 18 bases between them. Each CDR3 protein gets one entry after TCRdb re-called the RACE reads with MiXCR. In the table there are 180,000 or so distinct CDR3 sequences, 20% to 25% of which are singletons. This TCR was recovered from a woman aged 45 to 65 with alopecia areata. Some clones in this sample may be carry-over from other donors' samples. This rearrangement joins TRBV20-1 to TRBJ1-2; D is undetermined. The sample in question was whole blood, obtained in connection with sensitization to the hapten diphenylcyclopropenone (DPC). CDR3 coding DNA: TGCAGTGCTCTAGAAAGGGCGTCGACAGGCTACACCTTC. Its translation is CSALERASTGYTF.